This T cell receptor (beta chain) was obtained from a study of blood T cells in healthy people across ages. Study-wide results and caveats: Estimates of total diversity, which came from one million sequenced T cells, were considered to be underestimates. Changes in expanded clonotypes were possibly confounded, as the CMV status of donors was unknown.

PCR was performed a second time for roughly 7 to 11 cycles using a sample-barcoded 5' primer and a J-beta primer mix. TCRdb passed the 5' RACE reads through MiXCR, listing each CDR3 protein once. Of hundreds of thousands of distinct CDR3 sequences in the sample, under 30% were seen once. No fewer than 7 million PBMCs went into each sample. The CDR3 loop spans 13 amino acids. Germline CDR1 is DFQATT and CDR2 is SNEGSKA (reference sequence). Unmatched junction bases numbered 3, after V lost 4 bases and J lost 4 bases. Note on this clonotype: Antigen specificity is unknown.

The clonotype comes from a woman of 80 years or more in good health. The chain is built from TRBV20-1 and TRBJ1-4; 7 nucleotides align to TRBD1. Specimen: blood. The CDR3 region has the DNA TGCAGTGCTAAGACAGGGAATAATGAAAAACTGTTTTTT. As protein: CSAKTGNNEKLFF.